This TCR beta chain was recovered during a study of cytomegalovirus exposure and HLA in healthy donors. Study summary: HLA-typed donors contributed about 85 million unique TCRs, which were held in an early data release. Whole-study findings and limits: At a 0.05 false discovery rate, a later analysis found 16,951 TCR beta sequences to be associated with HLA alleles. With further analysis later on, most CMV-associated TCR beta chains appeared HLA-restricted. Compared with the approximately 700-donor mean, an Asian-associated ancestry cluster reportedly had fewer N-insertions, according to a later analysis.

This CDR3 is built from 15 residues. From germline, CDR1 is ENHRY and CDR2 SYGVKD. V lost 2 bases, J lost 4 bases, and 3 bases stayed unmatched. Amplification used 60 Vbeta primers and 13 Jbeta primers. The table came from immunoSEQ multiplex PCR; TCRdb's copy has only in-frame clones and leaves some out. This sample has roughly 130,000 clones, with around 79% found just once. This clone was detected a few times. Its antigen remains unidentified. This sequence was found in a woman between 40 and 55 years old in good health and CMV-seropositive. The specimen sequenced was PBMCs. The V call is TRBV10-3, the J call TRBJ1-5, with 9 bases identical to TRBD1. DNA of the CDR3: TGTGCCATCAGTGAGACCGACAGGGGGAATCAGCCCCAGCATTTT. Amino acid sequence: CAISETDRGNQPQHF.